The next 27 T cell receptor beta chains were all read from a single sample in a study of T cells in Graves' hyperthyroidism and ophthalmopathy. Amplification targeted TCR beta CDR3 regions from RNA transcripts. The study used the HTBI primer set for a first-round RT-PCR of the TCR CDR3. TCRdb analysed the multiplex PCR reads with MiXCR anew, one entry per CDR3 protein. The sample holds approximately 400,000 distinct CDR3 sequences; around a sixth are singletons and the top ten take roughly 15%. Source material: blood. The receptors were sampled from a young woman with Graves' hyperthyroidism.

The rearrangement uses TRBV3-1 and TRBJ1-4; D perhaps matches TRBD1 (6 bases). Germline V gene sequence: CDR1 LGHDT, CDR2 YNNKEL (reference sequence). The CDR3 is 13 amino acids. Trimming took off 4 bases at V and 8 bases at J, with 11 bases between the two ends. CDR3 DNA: TGTGCCAGCAGCCCCCCCGGGACAGAAAAACTGTTTTTT. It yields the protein CASSPPGTEKLFF.

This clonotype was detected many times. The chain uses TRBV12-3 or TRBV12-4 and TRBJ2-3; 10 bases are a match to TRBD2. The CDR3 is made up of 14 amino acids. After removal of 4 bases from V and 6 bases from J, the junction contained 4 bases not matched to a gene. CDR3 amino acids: CASSSSGGGDTQYF. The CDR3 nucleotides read TGTGCCAGCAGTTCAAGCGGGGGGGGGGATACGCAGTATTTT.

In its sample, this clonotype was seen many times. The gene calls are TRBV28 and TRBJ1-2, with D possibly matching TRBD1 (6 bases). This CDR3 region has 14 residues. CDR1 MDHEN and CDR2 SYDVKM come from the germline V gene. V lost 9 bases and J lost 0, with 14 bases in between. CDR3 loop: CASQGPPANYGYTF. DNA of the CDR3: TGTGCCAGTCAGGGGCCCCCAGCTAACTATGGCTACACCTTC.

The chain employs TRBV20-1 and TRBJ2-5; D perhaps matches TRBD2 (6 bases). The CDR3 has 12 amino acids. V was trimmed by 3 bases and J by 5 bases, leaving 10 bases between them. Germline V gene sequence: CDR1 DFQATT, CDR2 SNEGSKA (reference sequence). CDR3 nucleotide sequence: TGCAGTGCTAGCGGGAGCTGGGAGACCCAGTACTTC. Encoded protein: CSASGSWETQYF.

The CDR3, as DNA: TGTGCCAGCAGCTTAGCGCGCGGGGAGGGAGATACGCAGTATTTT. The encoded protein is CASSLARGEGDTQYF. The chain recombines TRBV7-8 with TRBJ2-3; 7 bases map to TRBD2. V was pared by 0 bases and J by 5 bases, with 5 bases of the junction left unmatched. Germline-derived CDR1 and CDR2 are SGHVS and FQNEAQ. CDR3 length equals 15 residues.

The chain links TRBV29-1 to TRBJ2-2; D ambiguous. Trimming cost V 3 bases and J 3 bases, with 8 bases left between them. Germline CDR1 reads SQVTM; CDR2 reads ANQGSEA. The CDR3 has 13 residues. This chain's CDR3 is CSVDAAHTGELFF. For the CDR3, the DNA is TGCAGCGTTGATGCAGCGCACACCGGGGAGCTGTTTTTT.

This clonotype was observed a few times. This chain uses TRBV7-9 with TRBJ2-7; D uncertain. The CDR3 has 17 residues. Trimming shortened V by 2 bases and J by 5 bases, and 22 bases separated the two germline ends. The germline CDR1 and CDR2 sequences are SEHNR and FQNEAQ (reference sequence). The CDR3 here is CASSLQLTGPLTDEQYF. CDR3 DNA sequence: TGTGCCAGCAGCTTACAACTGACCGGGCCTTTAACGGACGAGCAGTACTTC.

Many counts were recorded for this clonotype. The chain's CDR3 is CASSLRGTGSSYNEQFF. The CDR3 DNA reads as TGCGCCAGCAGCTTGAGGGGGACTGGAAGCTCCTACAATGAGCAGTTCTTC. The chain links TRBV5-1 to TRBJ2-1; D may match TRBD1 or TRBD2 (6 bases each). V dropped 1 base and J dropped 0 bases, with 14 bases sitting between them. In germline, CDR1 is SGHRS, CDR2 YFSETQ. The CDR3 has 17 residues. Full variable domain (missing parts from reference TRBV5-1 and TRBJ2-1): KAGVTQTPRYLIKTRGQQVTLSCSPISGHRSVSWYQQTPGQGLQFLFEYFSETQRNKGNFPGRFSGRQFSNSRSEMNVSTLELGDSALYLCASSLRGTGSSYNEQFFGPGTRLTVL.

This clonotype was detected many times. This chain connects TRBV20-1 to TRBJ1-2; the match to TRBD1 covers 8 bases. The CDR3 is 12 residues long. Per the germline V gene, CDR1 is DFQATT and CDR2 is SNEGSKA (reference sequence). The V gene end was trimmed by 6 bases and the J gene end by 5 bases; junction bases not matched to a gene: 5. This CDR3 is CSARTGGYGYTF. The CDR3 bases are TGCAGTGCCCGAACAGGGGGTTATGGCTACACCTTC.

The CDR3 sequence is CASSVGDPNEQYF. CDR3 bases: TGTGCCAGCAGTGTTGGGGACCCTAACGAGCAGTACTTC. The rearrangement links TRBV12-3 or TRBV12-4 to TRBJ2-7, with D perhaps assigned TRBD1 or TRBD2 (5 bases each). The V end was cut by 5 bases, the J end by 5 bases, with 13 bases between. This CDR3 has 13 residues.

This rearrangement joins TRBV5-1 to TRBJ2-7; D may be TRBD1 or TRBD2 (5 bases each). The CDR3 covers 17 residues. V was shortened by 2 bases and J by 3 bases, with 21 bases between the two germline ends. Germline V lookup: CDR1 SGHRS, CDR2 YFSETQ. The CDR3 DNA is TGCGCCAGCAGCTTAAAAGGCTCGGACCGGGGCTTCTACGAGCAGTACTTC. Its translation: CASSLKGSDRGFYEQYF.

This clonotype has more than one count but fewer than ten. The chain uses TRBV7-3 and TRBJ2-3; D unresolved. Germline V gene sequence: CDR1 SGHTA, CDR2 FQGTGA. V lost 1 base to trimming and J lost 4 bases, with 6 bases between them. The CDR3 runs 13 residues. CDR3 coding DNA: TGTGCCAGCAGCTTAAGGCGCGCAGATACGCAGTATTTT. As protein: CASSLRRADTQYF.

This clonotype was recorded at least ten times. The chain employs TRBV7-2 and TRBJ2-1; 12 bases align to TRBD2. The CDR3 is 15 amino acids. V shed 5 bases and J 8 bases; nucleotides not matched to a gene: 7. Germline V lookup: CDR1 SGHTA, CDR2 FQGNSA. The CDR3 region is CASSTLAGGPDEQFF. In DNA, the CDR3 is TGTGCCAGCAGCACCCTAGCGGGAGGGCCGGATGAGCAGTTCTTC.

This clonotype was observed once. CDR3 DNA: TGCGCCAGCAGCGCCAAGTCCGGGACTAGCACCTACGAGCAGTACTTC. It encodes CASSAKSGTSTYEQYF. The chain is built from TRBV5-1 and TRBJ2-7; 9 bases map to TRBD2. Trimming took 4 bases from V and 2 from J; bases not matched to a gene: 10. The CDR3 is 16 amino acids. From germline, CDR1 is SGHRS and CDR2 YFSETQ. The variable domain in full, with the rest retrieved from reference TRBV5-1 and TRBJ2-7, is KAGVTQTPRYLIKTRGQQVTLSCSPISGHRSVSWYQQTPGQGLQFLFEYFSETQRNKGNFPGRFSGRQFSNSRSEMNVSTLELGDSALYLCASSAKSGTSTYEQYFGPGTRLTVT.

The CDR3 reads CASLAGIGYNEQFF. The CDR3 DNA reads TGTGCCAGCCTTGCAGGGATCGGGTACAATGAGCAGTTCTTC. The rearrangement uses TRBV6-1 and TRBJ2-1; possibly TRBD1 for D (5 bases). Germline loops: CDR1 MNHNS, CDR2 SASEGT. The V gene lost 8 bases and the J gene lost 4 bases, with 15 bases spanning the gap. The CDR3 totals 14 residues.

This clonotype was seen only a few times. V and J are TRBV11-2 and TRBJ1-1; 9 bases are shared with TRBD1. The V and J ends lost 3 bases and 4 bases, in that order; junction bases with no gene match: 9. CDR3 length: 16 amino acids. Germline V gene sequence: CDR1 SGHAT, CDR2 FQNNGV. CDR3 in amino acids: CASSLWGGQGGTEAFF. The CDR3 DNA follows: TGTGCCAGCAGCTTGTGGGGGGGACAGGGTGGCACTGAAGCTTTCTTT.

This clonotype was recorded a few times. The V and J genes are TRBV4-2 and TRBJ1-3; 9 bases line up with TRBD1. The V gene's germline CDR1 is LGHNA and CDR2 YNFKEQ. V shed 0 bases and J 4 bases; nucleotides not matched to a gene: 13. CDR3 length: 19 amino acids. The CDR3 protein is CASSQEGSGDRASGNTIYF. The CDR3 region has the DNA TGTGCCAGCAGCCAAGAAGGTTCGGGGGACAGGGCATCCGGAAACACCATATATTTT.

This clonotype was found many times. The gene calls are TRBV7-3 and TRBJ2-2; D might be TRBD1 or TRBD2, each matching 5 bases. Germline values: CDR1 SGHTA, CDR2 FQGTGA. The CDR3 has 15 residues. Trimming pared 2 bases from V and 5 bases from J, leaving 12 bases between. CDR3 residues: CASSLGPGRTGELFF. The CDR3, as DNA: TGTGCCAGCAGCTTAGGCCCGGGACGAACCGGGGAGCTGTTTTTT.

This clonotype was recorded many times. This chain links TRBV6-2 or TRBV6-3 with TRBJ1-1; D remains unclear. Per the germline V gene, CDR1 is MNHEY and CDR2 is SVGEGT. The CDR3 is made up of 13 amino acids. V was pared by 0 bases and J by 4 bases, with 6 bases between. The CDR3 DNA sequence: TGTGCCAGCAGTTACTCACCAGGCACTGAAGCTTTCTTT. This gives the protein CASSYSPGTEAFF.

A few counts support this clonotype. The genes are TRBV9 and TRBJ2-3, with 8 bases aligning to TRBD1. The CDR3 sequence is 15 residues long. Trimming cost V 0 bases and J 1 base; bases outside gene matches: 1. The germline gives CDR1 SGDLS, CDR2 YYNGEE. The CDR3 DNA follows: TGTGCCAGCAGCGTAGCAGGGGGCGGCACAGATACGCAGTATTTT. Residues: CASSVAGGGTDTQYF.

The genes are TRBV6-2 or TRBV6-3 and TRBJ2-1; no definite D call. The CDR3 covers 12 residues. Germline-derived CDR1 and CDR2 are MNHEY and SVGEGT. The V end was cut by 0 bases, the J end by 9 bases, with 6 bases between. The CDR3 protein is CASSYSWIEQFF. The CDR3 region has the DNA TGTGCCAGCAGTTACTCGTGGATTGAGCAGTTCTTC.

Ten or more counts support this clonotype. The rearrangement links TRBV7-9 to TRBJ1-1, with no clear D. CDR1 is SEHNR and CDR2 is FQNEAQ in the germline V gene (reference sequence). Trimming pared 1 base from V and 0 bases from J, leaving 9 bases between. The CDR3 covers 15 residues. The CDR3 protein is CASSLVDFLNTEAFF. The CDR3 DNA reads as TGTGCCAGCAGCTTAGTTGACTTTTTGAACACTGAAGCTTTCTTT.

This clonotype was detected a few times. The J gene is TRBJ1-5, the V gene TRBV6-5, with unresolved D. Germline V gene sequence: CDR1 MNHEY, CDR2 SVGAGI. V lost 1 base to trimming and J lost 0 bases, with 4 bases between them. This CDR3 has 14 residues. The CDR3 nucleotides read TGTGCCAGCAGTTACTTAGATAGCAATCAGCCCCAGCATTTT. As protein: CASSYLDSNQPQHF.

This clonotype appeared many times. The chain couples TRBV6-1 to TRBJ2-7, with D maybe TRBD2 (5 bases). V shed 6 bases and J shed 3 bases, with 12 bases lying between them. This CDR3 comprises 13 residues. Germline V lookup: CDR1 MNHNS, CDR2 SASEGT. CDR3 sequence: CASRSGADYEQYF. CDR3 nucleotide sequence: TGTGCCAGCAGAAGTGGAGCGGACTACGAGCAGTACTTC.

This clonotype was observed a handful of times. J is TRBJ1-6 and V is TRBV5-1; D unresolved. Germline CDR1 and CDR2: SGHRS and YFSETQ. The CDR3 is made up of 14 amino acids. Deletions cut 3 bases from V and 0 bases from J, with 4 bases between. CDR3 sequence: CASSWSSYNSPLHF. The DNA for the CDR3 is TGCGCCAGCAGCTGGAGCTCCTATAATTCACCCCTCCACTTT.

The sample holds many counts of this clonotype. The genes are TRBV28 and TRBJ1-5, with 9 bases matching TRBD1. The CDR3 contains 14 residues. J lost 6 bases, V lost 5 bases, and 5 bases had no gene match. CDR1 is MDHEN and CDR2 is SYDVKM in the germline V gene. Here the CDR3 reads CASSGTGLGQPQHF. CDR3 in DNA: TGTGCCAGCAGTGGGACAGGGCTGGGTCAGCCCCAGCATTTT.

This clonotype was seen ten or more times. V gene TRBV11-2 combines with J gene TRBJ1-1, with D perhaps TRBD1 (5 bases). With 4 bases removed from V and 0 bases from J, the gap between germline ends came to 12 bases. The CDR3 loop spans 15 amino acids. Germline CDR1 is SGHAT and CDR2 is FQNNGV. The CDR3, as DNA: TGTGCCAGCAGCTGGTGGGGCGGAATGAACACTGAAGCTTTCTTT. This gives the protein CASSWWGGMNTEAFF.